The 25 T cell receptor beta chains below come from one sample, sequenced in a study of siplizumab effects on memory and regulatory T cells. Clones were read by immunoSEQ multiplex PCR, and TCRdb kept only the in-frame ones, dropping some. The data hold 26,000 or so clones, with roughly 88% observed a single time. Sequenced: memory CD4+ T cells sorted from blood. These TCRs come from a human donor in good health.

This clone was seen just once. The V gene is TRBV2, the J gene TRBJ1-5; D is undetermined. The V gene's germline CDR1 is SNHLY and CDR2 FYNNEI. Trimming took off 6 bases at V and 11 bases at J, with 14 bases between the two ends. This CDR3 comprises 12 residues. CDR3 sequence reads: CASRDPPWAQHF. The CDR3 region has the DNA TGTGCCAGCAGGGACCCCCCCTGGGCCCAGCATTTT. The variable domain in full, completed from reference TRBV2 and TRBJ1-5, reads EPEVTQTPSHQVTQMGQEVILRCVPISNHLYFYWYRQILGQKVEFLVSFYNNEISEKSEIFDDQFSVERPDGSNFTLKIRSTKLEDSAMYFCASRDPPWAQHFGDGTRLSIL.

The V gene is TRBV5-1, the J gene TRBJ2-3; the match to TRBD2 covers 8 bases. This CDR3 has 18 amino acids. Germline CDR1 and CDR2: SGHRS and YFSETQ. J lost 0 bases, V lost 4 bases, and 13 bases had no gene match. CDR3 loop: CASSGSLIAGSSTDTQYF. CDR3 nucleotides: TGCGCCAGCAGCGGATCCCTGATAGCGGGGTCTAGCACAGATACGCAGTATTTT.

This clone was recorded only once. The V call is TRBV30, the J call TRBJ2-1, with TRBD2 identical over 12 bases. V trimming: 5 bases; J trimming: 9 bases; junction bases outside the gene matches: 8. In germline, CDR1 is GTSNPN, CDR2 SVGIG (reference sequence). The CDR3 length is 14 residues. The CDR3 loop reads CAWRGTSGRGEQFF. In DNA, the CDR3 is TGTGCCTGGCGTGGGACTAGCGGGCGCGGTGAGCAGTTCTTC.

The chain recombines TRBV30 with TRBJ2-3; 9 bases are shared with TRBD2. Germline CDR1 is GTSNPN and CDR2 is SVGIG (reference sequence). The V and J ends lost 4 bases and 3 bases, in that order; junction bases with no gene match: 8. This CDR3 spans 15 amino acids. This CDR3 is CAWTPGLADTDTQYF. For the CDR3, the DNA is TGTGCCTGGACCCCGGGACTAGCAGATACAGATACGCAGTATTTT.

This rearrangement joins TRBV5-1 to TRBJ2-2; 8 nucleotides agree with TRBD2. Germline lookup yields CDR1 SGHRS and CDR2 YFSETQ. The ends lost 1 base at V and 0 bases at J; junction bases unmatched: 2. The CDR3 has 16 amino acids. The CDR3, as DNA: TGCGCCAGCAGCTTGCACGGGAGGGCGAACACCGGGGAGCTGTTTTTT. Translation: CASSLHGRANTGELFF.

The chain recombines TRBV5-1 with TRBJ1-2, with D possibly TRBD1 on 6 matching bases. Trimming took off 0 bases at V and 6 bases at J, with 18 bases between the two ends. The CDR3 spans 16 residues. Germline V lookup: CDR1 SGHRS, CDR2 YFSETQ. CDR3 nucleotides: TGCGCCAGCAGCTTGGACCCGGGGGCAGGCCGACATGGCTACACCTTC. The encoded protein is CASSLDPGAGRHGYTF.

CDR3 sequence (DNA): TGTGCCAGCAGCTCTCTAACGGGGGCCTATGGCTACACCTTC. It encodes CASSSLTGAYGYTF. The rearrangement links TRBV11-3 to TRBJ1-2; TRBD1 might be the D (6 bases). Per the germline V gene, CDR1 is SGHNT and CDR2 is YENEEA. The CDR3 runs to 14 residues. With 4 bases removed from V and 4 bases from J, the gap between germline ends came to 13 bases. Looking up the rest from reference TRBV11-3 and TRBJ1-2 gives the full variable domain: EAGVVQSPRYKIIEKKQPVAFWCNPISGHNTLYWYLQNLGQGPELLIRYENEEAVDDSQLPKDRFSAERLKGVDSTLKIQPAELGDSAVYLCASSSLTGAYGYTFGSGTRLTVV.

The V call is TRBV4-1, the J call TRBJ2-5; D gene unclear. Germline assignment: CDR1 MGHRA and CDR2 YSYEKL. V gave up 0 bases and J gave up 5 bases, with 7 bases separating them. This CDR3 region has 13 residues. This CDR3 is CASSQDDEETQYF. In nucleotides, the CDR3 is TGCGCCAGCAGCCAAGACGACGAGGAGACCCAGTACTTC.

The rearrangement uses TRBV27 and TRBJ1-1, with 12 bases matching TRBD1. Germline trimming cut 3 bases from V and 8 bases from J; bases unmatched to any gene: 7. This CDR3 spans 15 amino acids. Germline-derived CDR1 and CDR2 are MNHEY and SMNVEV (reference sequence). In DNA form, the CDR3 reads TGTGCCAGCAGTTTCCTTTTGGGACAGGGGGCAGAAGCTTTCTTT. Translating gives CASSFLLGQGAEAFF.

V usage is TRBV19 and J usage is TRBJ2-3; unclear D gene. CDR1 is LNHDA, CDR2 SQIVND, per germline (reference sequence). The CDR3 extends over 13 amino acids. V gave up 2 bases and J gave up 1 base, with 4 bases separating them. DNA for the CDR3: TGTGCCAGTAGTATATCCGGCACAGATACGCAGTATTTT. Protein product: CASSISGTDTQYF.

The chain carries TRBV2 and TRBJ2-5, with a possible D match to TRBD2 (5 bases). The germline V gene has CDR1 SNHLY and CDR2 FYNNEI. The V and J ends lost 3 bases and 7 bases respectively, with 15 bases between them. The length of the CDR3 is 14 residues. For the CDR3, the DNA is TGTGCCAGCAGTGAGAGGCCCAGCCGGGGGACCCAGTACTTC. Its translation is CASSERPSRGTQYF. Complete variable domain (other parts from reference TRBV2 and TRBJ2-5): EPEVTQTPSHQVTQMGQEVILRCVPISNHLYFYWYRQILGQKVEFLVSFYNNEISEKSEIFDDQFSVERPDGSNFTLKIRSTKLEDSAMYFCASSERPSRGTQYFGPGTRLLVL.

The gene calls are TRBV6-1 and TRBJ1-4; the match to TRBD1 covers 7 bases. V dropped 2 bases and J dropped 3; count of bases not matched to a gene: 9. Germline assignment: CDR1 MNHNS and CDR2 SASEGT. The CDR3 has 17 amino acids. The CDR3 protein is CASSEPNRGRSNEKLFF. CDR3 coding DNA: TGTGCCAGCAGTGAACCCAACAGGGGCCGGTCTAATGAAAAACTGTTTTTT.

V is TRBV6-1 and J is TRBJ1-5; tentatively, D is TRBD1 (5 bases). Germline lookup yields CDR1 MNHNS and CDR2 SASEGT. Trimming cost V 8 bases and J 4 bases, with 12 bases left between them. The CDR3 consists of 13 residues. The CDR3 protein is CASGDRSNQPQHF. The CDR3 region has the DNA TGTGCCAGCGGGGACCGTTCTAATCAGCCCCAGCATTTT.

This clone has just a few counts. This chain links TRBV10-3 with TRBJ2-7, with 11 bases matching TRBD2. The CDR3 length is 15 residues. Germline V gives CDR1 ENHRY, CDR2 SYGVKD. The junction had 11 bases not matched to a gene; V was cut back by 4 bases and J by 9 bases. CDR3 sequence (DNA): TGTGCCATCAGTGCCCTCGGGACTAGCGGTCTGGGGCAGTACTTC. This encodes CAISALGTSGLGQYF.

In its sample, this clone was seen a few times. The chain recombines TRBV5-4 with TRBJ2-7; either TRBD1 or TRBD2 may fit D (5 bases each). V lost 0 bases and J lost 9, with 10 bases in between. The CDR3 covers 12 residues. Germline CDR1 SGHNT, CDR2 YYREEE (reference sequence). CDR3 residues: CASSLEAGRQYF. CDR3 in DNA: TGTGCCAGCAGCTTGGAGGCAGGGAGGCAGTACTTC.

This clone was recorded only once. CDR3 in amino acids: CASSTWTGEETQYF. DNA for the CDR3: TGCGCCAGCAGCACGTGGACAGGGGAGGAGACCCAGTACTTC. The chain has TRBV5-1 and TRBJ2-5, with 9 bases identical to TRBD1. The CDR3 totals 14 residues. CDR1 and CDR2 from the germline V gene are SGHRS and YFSETQ. Trimming took 4 bases from V and 5 from J; bases not matched to a gene: 6.

The chain is built from TRBV5-4 and TRBJ2-1, with D possibly TRBD1 on 5 matching bases. This CDR3 region has 15 residues. The V and J ends lost 0 bases and 6 bases respectively, with 13 bases between them. Germline CDR1 reads SGHNT; CDR2 reads YYREEE (reference sequence). The CDR3 DNA sequence: TGTGCCAGCAGCTTGGATCAGGGTCTAAGCAATGAGCAGTTCTTC. It yields the protein CASSLDQGLSNEQFF. Drawing the rest from reference TRBV5-4 and TRBJ2-1, the complete variable domain is ETGVTQSPTHLIKTRGQQVTLRCSSQSGHNTVSWYQQALGQGPQFIFQYYREEENGRGNFPPRFSGLQFPNYSSELNVNALELDDSALYLCASSLDQGLSNEQFFGPGTRLTVL.

The chain recombines TRBV19 with TRBJ2-5, with 7 bases identical to TRBD1. CDR3 size: 15 residues. Germline-derived CDR1 and CDR2 are LNHDA and SQIVND (reference sequence). The J segment lost 2 bases and the V segment lost 4 bases, leaving 7 bases of the junction unmatched. The CDR3 is CASSRTDRVQETQYF. The CDR3 DNA follows: TGTGCCAGTAGTAGGACCGACAGGGTTCAAGAGACCCAGTACTTC.

This chain links TRBV14 with TRBJ1-2; 8 bases match TRBD1. The germline V gene has CDR1 SGHDN and CDR2 FVKESK. This CDR3 spans 15 amino acids. With 6 bases clipped from V and 4 bases from J, the junction kept 10 bases outside the gene matches. CDR3 DNA sequence: TGTGCCAGCAGGGCGGGACAGGAGCTTCCCTATGGCTACACCTTC. Its translation: CASRAGQELPYGYTF.

The chain uses TRBV14 and TRBJ2-5; a weak D match, TRBD2 (5 bases). Germline V gene data show CDR1 as SGHDN and CDR2 as FVKESK. Trimming removed 1 base from V and 8 bases from J, with 17 bases in between. The CDR3 consists of 15 residues. Here the CDR3 reads CASSQGGGLYGTQYF. In DNA form, the CDR3 reads TGTGCCAGCAGCCAAGGAGGCGGGTTGTACGGTACCCAGTACTTC.

The rearrangement joins TRBV30 to TRBJ2-7; maybe TRBD1 (5 bases). V was clipped by 3 bases and J by 3 bases, with 12 bases between them. The CDR3 runs to 13 residues. Germline V gives CDR1 GTSNPN, CDR2 SVGIG (reference sequence). The CDR3 loop reads CAWSPWGSYEQYF. The CDR3 nucleotides read TGTGCCTGGAGCCCATGGGGCAGCTACGAGCAGTACTTC.

This CDR3 is CASRDGGGVTEAFF. The CDR3 region has the DNA TGTGCCAGCAGAGATGGGGGAGGGGTCACTGAAGCTTTCTTT. The rearrangement joins TRBV6-1 to TRBJ1-1, with a tentative D call TRBD1 (5 bases). Per germline, CDR1 MNHNS and CDR2 SASEGT. The CDR3 totals 14 residues. Trimming cost V 6 bases and J 4 bases, with 15 bases left between them.

V gene TRBV7-2 combines with J gene TRBJ2-7; 8 bases align to TRBD2. V dropped 7 bases and J dropped 2; count of bases not matched to a gene: 10. CDR1 is SGHTA and CDR2 is FQGNSA in the germline V gene. This CDR3 has 15 residues. CDR3 protein: CASTLGGGATYEQYF. The CDR3 coding sequence is TGTGCCAGCACCCTCGGGGGGGGTGCAACCTACGAGCAGTACTTC.

This clone was seen only a few times. The chain couples TRBV7-2 to TRBJ2-2; D unclear. V was shortened by 3 bases and J by 2 bases, with 13 bases between the two germline ends. The CDR3 is 16 residues long. Looked up from germline, CDR1 is SGHTA and CDR2 is FQGNSA. CDR3 region: CASSFFGRANTGELFF. The CDR3, as DNA: TGTGCCAGCAGCTTTTTTGGGCGAGCCAACACCGGGGAGCTGTTTTTT.

V and J are TRBV6-5 and TRBJ1-4, with a tentative D call TRBD1 (5 bases). V lost 7 bases, J lost 8 bases, and 11 bases lay in between. Germline V gene sequence: CDR1 MNHEY, CDR2 SVGAGI. This CDR3 contains 12 residues. The CDR3 bases are TGTGCCAGCAAAACCGGGGGGGAAAAACTGTTTTTT. It specifies CASKTGGEKLFF.